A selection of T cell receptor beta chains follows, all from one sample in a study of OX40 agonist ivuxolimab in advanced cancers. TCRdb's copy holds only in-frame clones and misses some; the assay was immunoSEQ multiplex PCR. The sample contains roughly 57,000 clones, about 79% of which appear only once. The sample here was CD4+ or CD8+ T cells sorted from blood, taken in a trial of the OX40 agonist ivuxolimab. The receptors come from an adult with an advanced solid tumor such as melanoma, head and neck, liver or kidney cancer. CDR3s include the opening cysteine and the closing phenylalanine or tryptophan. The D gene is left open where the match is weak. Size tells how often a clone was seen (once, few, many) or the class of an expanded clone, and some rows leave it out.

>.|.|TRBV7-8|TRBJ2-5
CASSFGAQETQYF
TGTGCCAGCAGCTTCGGCGCCCAAGAGACCCAGTACTTC
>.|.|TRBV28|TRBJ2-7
CASSLSGVGQITTSEQYF
TGTGCCAGCAGTTTATCCGGGGTAGGACAGATTACGACTAGCGAGCAGTACTTC
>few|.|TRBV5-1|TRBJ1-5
CASSFDGQPQHF
TGCGCCAGCAGCTTTGACGGGCAGCCCCAGCATTTT
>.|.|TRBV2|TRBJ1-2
CASSEAQPRTVSGYTF
TGTGCCAGCAGTGAAGCGCAACCGAGGACAGTATCCGGCTACACCTTC
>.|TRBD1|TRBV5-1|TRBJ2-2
CASSSGTGVYTGELFF
TGCGCCAGCAGCTCGGGGACAGGGGTATACACCGGGGAGCTGTTTTTT
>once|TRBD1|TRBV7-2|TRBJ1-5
CASSSKTGRTQPQHF
TGTGCCAGCAGCTCAAAGACAGGGAGAACTCAGCCCCAGCATTTT
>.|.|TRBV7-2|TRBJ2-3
CASSLARAGVPTDTQYF
TGTGCCAGCAGCTTAGCCAGGGCCGGGGTACCCACAGATACGCAGTATTTT
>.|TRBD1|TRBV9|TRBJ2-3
CASSFGQGTDTQYF
TGTGCCAGCTCCTTTGGACAGGGGACAGATACGCAGTATTTT
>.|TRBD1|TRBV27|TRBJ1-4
CASRPSSAGGGGTLFF
TGTGCCAGCAGACCAAGCTCCGCAGGGGGAGGTGGTACGCTGTTTTTT
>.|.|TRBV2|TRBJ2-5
CASTGNFLGRQTQYF
TGTGCCAGCACCGGCAATTTTTTAGGGCGCCAGACCCAGTACTTC
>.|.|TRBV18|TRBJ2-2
CASSPPISTGELFF
TGTGCCAGCTCACCACCGATTTCAACCGGGGAGCTGTTTTTT
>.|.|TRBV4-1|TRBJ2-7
CASSQVRGGTYEQYF
TGCGCCAGCAGCCAAGTCCGCGGGGGCACCTACGAGCAGTACTTC
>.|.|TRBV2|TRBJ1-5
CASRELVGGNQPQHF
TGTGCCAGCAGAGAACTCGTGGGGGGCAATCAGCCCCAGCATTTT
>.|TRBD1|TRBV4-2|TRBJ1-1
CASSQDPSGSRGQAVPEAFF
TGTGCCAGCAGCCAAGATCCCTCAGGTTCCCGGGGACAGGCAGTCCCTGAAGCTTTCTTT
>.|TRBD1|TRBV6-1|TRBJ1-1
CASSLGQANTEAFF
TGTGCCAGCAGCTTGGGACAGGCGAACACTGAAGCTTTCTTT
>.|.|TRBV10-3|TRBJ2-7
CAISESVRLNEQYF
TGTGCCATCAGTGAGTCGGTTCGACTCAACGAGCAGTACTTC
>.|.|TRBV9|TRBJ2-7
CASSVTPTGRYEQYF
TGTGCCAGCAGCGTTACGCCCACAGGACGCTACGAGCAGTACTTC
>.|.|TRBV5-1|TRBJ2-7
CASSPRGFTYEQYF
TGCGCCAGCAGCCCCAGGGGATTCACCTACGAGCAGTACTTC
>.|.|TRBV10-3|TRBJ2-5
CASGTAQETQYF
TGTGCCTCCGGGACTGCTCAAGAGACCCAGTACTTC
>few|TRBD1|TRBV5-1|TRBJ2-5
CASSEQGAGETQYF
TGCGCCAGCAGTGAACAGGGGGCAGGAGAGACCCAGTACTTC
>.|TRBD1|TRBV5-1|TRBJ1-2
CASSWDSGYGYTF
TGCGCCAGCAGCTGGGACAGCGGCTATGGCTACACCTTC
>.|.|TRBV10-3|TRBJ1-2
CAIRTDTMGGYTF
TGTGCCATCAGGACGGACACCATGGGTGGCTACACCTTC
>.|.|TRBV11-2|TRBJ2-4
CASSTRIAKNIQYF
TGTGCCAGCAGCACTCGGATAGCCAAAAACATTCAGTACTTC
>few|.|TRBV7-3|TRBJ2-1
CASSLTGRSEQFF
TGTGCCAGCAGCTTAACGGGTCGGTCTGAGCAGTTCTTC
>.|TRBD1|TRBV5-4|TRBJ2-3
CASSPDRAGDTQYF
TGTGCCAGCAGCCCGGACAGGGCGGGAGATACGCAGTATTTT